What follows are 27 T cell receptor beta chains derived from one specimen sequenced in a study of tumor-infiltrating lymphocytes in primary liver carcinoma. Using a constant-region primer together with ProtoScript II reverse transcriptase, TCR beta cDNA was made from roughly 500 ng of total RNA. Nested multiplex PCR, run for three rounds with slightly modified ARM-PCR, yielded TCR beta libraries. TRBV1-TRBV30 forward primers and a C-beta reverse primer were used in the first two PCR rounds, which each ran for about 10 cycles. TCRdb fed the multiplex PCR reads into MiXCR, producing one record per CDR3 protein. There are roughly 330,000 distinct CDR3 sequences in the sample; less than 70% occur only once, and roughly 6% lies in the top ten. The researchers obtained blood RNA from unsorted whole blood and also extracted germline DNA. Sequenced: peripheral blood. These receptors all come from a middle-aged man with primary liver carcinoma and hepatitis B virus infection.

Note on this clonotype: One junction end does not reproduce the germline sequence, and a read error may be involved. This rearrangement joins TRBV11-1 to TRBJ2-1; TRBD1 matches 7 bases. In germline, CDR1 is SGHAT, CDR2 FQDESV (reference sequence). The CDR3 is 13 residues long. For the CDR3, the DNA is TGTGCCAGCAGTCAAGGGACAGCCAATGGGCAGTTCTTC. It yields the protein CASSQGTANGQFF. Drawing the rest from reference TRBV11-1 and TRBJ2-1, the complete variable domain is EAEVAQSPRYKITEKSQAVAFWCDPISGHATLYWYRQILGQGPELLVQFQDESVVDDSQLPKDRFSAERLKGVDSTLKIQPAELGDSAMYLCASSQGTANGQFFGPGTRLTVL.

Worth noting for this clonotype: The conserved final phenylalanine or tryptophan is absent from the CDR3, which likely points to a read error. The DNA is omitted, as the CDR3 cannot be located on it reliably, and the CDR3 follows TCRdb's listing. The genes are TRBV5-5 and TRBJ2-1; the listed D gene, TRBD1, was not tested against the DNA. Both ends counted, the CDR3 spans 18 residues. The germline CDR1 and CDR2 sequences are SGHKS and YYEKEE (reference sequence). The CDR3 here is CASSAASGRARWGNEHFL.

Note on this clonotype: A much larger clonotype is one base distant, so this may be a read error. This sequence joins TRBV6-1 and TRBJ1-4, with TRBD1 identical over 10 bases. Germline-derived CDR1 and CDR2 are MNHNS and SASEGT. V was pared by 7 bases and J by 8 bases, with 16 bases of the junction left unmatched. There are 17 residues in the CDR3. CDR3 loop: CASNPFVPGQGSEKLFF. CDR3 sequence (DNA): TGTGCCAGCAATCCCTTTGTCCCGGGACAGGGGAGCGAAAAACTGTTTTTT.

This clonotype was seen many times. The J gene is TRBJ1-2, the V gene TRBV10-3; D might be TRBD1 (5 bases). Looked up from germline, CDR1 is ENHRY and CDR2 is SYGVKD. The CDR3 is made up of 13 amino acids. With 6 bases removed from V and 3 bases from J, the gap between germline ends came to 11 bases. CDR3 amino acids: CAISKGADYGYTF. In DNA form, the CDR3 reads TGTGCCATCAGCAAAGGGGCAGACTATGGCTACACCTTC.

The CDR3, as DNA: TGTGCCACCAAGGGAACTAGCGGGACCCCCCCCCGATTCTTC. It specifies CATKGTSGTPPRFF. The chain links TRBV12-3 or TRBV12-4 to TRBJ2-1; TRBD2 agrees at 10 bases. The CDR3 has 14 amino acids. V dropped 10 bases and J dropped 16; count of bases not matched to a gene: 19.

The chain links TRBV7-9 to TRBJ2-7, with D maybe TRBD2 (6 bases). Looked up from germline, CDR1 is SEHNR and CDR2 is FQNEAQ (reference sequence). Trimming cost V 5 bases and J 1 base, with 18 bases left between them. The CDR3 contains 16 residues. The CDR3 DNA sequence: TGTGCCAGCAGCCCACCGGCTAGCGCCGGATCCTACGAGCAGTACTTC. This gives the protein CASSPPASAGSYEQYF.

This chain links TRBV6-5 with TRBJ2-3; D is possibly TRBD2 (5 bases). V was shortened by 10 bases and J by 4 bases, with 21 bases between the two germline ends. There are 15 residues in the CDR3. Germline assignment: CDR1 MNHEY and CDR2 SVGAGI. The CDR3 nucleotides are TGTGCCACCAGCAACACGGGGTTAGGATCAGATACGCAGTATTTT. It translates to CATSNTGLGSDTQYF.

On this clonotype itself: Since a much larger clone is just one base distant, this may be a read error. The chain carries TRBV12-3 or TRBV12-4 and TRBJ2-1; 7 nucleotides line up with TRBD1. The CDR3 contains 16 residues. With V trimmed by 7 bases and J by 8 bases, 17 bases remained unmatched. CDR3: CASILNRQGPQDEQFF. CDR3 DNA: TGTGCCAGCATTCTGAATCGACAGGGACCCCAGGATGAGCAGTTCTTC.

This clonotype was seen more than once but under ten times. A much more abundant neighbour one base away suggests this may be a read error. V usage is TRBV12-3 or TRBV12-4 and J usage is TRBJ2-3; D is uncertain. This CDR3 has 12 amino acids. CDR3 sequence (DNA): TGTACCAGCAGCACGACCACAGATACGCAGTATTTT. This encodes CTSSTTTDTQYF.

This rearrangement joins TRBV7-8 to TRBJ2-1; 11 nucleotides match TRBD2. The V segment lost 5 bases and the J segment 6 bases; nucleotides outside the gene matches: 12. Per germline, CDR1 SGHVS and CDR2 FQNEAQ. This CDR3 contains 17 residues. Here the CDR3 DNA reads TGTGCCAGCAGCCAGCCGACACTAGCGGGAGAAAGCAATGAGCAGTTCTTC. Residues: CASSQPTLAGESNEQFF.

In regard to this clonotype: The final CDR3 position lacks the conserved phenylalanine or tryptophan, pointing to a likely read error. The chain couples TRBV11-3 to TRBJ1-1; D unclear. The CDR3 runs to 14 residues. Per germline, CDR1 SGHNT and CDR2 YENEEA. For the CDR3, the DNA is TGTGCCAGCAACTTAGATTCGTCCGGGGTTGAGGCTTTCCTT. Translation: CASNLDSSGVEAFL.

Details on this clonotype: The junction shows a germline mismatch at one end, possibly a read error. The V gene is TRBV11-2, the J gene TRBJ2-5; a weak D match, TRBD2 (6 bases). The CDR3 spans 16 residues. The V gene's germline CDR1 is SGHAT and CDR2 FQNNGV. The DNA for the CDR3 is TGTGCCAGCAGCCCCTCTGGCGGGGCTAGCCAAGAGGCCCAGTACTTC. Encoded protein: CASSPSGGASQEAQYF. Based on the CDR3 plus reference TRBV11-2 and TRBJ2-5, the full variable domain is EAGVAQSPRYKIIEKRQSVAFWCNPISGHATLYWYQQILGQGPKLLIQFQNNGVVDDSQLPKDRFSAERLKGVDSTLKIQPAKLEDSAVYLCASSPSGGASQEAQYFGPGTRLLVL.

The CDR3 loop is CASGQGTGGTNTDTQYF. Here the CDR3 DNA reads TGTGCTAGTGGCCAAGGGACAGGAGGTACTAACACAGATACGCAGTATTTT. The rearrangement joins TRBV12-5 to TRBJ2-3, with 8 bases fitting TRBD1. The germline CDR1 and CDR2 sequences are LGHNT and FRNRAP. CDR3 size: 17 residues. After removal of 6 bases from V and 2 bases from J, the junction contained 13 bases not matched to a gene.

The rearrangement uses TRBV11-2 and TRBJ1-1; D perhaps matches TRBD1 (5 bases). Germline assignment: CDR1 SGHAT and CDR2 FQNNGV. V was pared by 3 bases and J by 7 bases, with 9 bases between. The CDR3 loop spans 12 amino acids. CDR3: CASSFGGYEAFF. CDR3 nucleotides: TGTGCCAGCAGCTTCGGGGGGTATGAAGCTTTCTTT.

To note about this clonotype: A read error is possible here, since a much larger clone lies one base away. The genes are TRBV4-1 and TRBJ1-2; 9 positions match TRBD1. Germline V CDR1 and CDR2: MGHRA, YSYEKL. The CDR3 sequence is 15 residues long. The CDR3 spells CASGQGTGGDYGYTF. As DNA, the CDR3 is TGCGCCAGCGGCCAAGGAACAGGGGGCGACTATGGCTACACCTTC.

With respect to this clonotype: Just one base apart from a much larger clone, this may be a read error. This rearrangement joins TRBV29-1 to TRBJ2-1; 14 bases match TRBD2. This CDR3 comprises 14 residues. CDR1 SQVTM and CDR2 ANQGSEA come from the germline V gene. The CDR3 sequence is CSVQRLAGGLERFF. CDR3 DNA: TGCAGCGTTCAAAGACTAGCGGGAGGGCTCGAGCGGTTCTTC.

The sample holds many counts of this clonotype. The CDR3 DNA sequence: TGTGCCAGCATGAACGGGGGGTCCCGCAATCAGCCCCAGCATTTT. It translates to CASMNGGSRNQPQHF. This chain joins TRBV12-3 or TRBV12-4 and TRBJ1-5, with D possibly being TRBD1 (5 bases). V dropped 7 bases and J dropped 2 bases, with 15 bases sitting between them. The CDR3 runs 15 residues.

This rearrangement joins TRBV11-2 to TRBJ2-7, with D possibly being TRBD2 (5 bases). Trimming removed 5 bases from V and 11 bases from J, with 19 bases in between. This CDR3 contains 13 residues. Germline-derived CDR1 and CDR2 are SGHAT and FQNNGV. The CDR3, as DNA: TGTGCCAGCAGCCGCGGGTGGCGTGTAGAGGAGTACTTC. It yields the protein CASSRGWRVEEYF.

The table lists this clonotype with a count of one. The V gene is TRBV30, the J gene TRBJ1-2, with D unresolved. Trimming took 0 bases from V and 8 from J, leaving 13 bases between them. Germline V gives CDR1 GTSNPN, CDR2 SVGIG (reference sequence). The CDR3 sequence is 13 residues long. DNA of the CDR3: TGTGCCTGGAGTGTACAAGACTTCGGGGGCTACACCTTC. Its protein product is CAWSVQDFGGYTF. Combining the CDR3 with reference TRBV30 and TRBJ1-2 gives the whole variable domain SQTIHQWPATLVQPVGSPLSLECTVEGTSNPNLYWYRQAAGRGLQLLFYSVGIGQISSEVPQNLSASRPQDRQFILSSKKLLLSDSGFYLCAWSVQDFGGYTFGSGTRLTVV.

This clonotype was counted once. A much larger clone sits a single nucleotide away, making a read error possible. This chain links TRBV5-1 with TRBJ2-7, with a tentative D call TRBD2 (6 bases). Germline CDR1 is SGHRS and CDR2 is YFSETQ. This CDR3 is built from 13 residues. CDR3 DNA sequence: TGCGCCAGCAGCTTGTCAGCGGACTACAAGCAGTACTTC. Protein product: CASSLSADYKQYF.

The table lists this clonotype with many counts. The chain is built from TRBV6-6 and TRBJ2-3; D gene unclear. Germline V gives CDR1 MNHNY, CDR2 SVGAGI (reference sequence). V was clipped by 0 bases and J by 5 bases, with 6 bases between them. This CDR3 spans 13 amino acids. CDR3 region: CASSYSFGDTQYF. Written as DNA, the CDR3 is TGTGCCAGCAGTTACTCGTTTGGAGATACGCAGTATTTT.

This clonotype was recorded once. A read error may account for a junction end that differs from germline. Written as DNA, the CDR3 is TGTGTCAGCAGCTTAGGACAGGGGGTCTACGAGCAGTACTTC. Its translation is CVSSLGQGVYEQYF. The chain has TRBV11-2 and TRBJ2-7, with TRBD1 matching 10 bases. Per the germline V gene, CDR1 is SGHAT and CDR2 is FQNNGV. CDR3 length equals 14 residues. Looking up the rest from reference TRBV11-2 and TRBJ2-7 gives the full variable domain: EAGVAQSPRYKIIEKRQSVAFWCNPISGHATLYWYQQILGQGPKLLIQFQNNGVVDDSQLPKDRFSAERLKGVDSTLKIQPAKLEDSAVYLCVSSLGQGVYEQYFGPGTRLTVT.

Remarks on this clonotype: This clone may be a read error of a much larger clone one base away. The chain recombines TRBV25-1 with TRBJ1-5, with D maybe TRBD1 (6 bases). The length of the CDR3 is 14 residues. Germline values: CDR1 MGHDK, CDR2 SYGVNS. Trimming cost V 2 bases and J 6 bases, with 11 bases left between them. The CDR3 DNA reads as TGTGCCAGCAGTGAAAACAGGGTTGGTCAGCCCCAGCATTTT. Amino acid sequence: CASSENRVGQPQHF.

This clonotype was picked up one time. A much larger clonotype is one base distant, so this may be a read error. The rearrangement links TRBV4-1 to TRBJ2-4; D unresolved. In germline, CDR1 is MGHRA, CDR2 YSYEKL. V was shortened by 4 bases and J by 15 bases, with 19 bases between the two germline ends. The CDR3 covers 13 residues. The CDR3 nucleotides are TGCGCCAGCAGCCCATTTTCGAGACTCGTTCGGTACTTC. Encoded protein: CASSPFSRLVRYF.

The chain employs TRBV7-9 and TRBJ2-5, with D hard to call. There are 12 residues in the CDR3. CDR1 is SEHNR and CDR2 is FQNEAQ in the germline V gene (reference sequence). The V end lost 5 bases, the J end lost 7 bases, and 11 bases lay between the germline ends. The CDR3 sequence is CASSLVVTTQYF. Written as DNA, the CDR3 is TGTGCCAGCAGCCTCGTGGTGACGACCCAGTACTTC.

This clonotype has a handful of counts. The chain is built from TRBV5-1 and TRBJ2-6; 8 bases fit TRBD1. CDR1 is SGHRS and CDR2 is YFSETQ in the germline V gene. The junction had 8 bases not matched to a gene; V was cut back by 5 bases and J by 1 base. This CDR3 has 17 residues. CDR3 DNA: TGCGCCAGCAGATTTTCGGGACAGGTTTCTGGGGCCAACGTCCTGACTTTC. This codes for CASRFSGQVSGANVLTF.

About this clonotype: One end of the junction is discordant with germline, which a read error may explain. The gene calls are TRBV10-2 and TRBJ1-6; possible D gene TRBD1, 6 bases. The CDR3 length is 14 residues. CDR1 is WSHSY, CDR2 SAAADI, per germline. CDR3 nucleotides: TGCACCACGGAACCTGAGGGGGGATGGTCACTCCTCCACTTT. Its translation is CTTEPEGGWSLLHF.